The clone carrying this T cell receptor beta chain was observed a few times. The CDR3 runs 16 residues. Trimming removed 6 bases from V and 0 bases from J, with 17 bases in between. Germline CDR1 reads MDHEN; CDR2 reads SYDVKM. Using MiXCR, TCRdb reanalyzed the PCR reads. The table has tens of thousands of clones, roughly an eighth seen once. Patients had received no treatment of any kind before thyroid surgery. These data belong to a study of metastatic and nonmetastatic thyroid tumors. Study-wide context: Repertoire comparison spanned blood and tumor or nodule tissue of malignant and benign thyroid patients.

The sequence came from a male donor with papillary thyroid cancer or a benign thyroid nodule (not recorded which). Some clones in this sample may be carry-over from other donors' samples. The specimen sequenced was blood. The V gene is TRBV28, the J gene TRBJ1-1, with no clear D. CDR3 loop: CASRTYSGYLNTEAFF. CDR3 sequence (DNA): TGTGCCAGCAGAACCTATTCAGGATATCTGAACACTGAAGCTTTCTTT.